This T cell receptor (beta chain) derives from a study of OX40 agonist ivuxolimab in advanced cancers. Study-level information: Cancers in dose escalation were hepatocellular, melanoma, renal cell and head and neck.

The CDR3 contains 15 residues. The J segment lost 2 bases and the V segment lost 2 bases, leaving 2 bases of the junction unmatched. Germline loops: CDR1 ENHRY, CDR2 SYGVKD. A single count supports this clone. Sequenced by immunoSEQ multiplex PCR; TCRdb stores in-frame clones only, minus some. The table includes tens of thousands of clones, less than 90% detected once. This clonotype was sampled from an adult with an advanced solid tumor such as melanoma, head and neck, liver or kidney cancer. The chain has TRBV10-3 and TRBJ2-3, with 9 bases fitting TRBD1. The source material was CD4+ or CD8+ T cells sorted from blood, sampled in a trial of the OX40 agonist ivuxolimab. The CDR3 sequence: CAISEGTGSTDTQYF. The CDR3 DNA is TGTGCCATCAGTGAGGGGACAGGGTCCACAGATACGCAGTATTTT.